Each of the 13 T cell receptor beta chains below was sequenced from the same sample in a study of beta chain features in type 1 diabetes. Isolated RNA was reverse transcribed in full, so expressed TCRB transcripts were sequenced. Assay used: immunoSEQ multiplex PCR; TCRdb lists only in-frame clones, some missing. The profile shows a few hundred thousand clones, more than 11% of them singletons. The specimen was naive CD4+ T cells from blood. The receptors stem from a man aged 30-40 years in good health.

The CDR3 DNA is TGTGCCTGGAGCGGGGGTAGCGCGCCCCAAGAGACCCAGTACTTC. Its protein product is CAWSGGSAPQETQYF. This rearrangement joins TRBV30 to TRBJ2-5, with D possibly being TRBD2 (6 bases). This CDR3 comprises 15 residues. V was cut by 3 bases and J by 1 base, with 15 bases left in between. From germline, CDR1 is GTSNPN and CDR2 SVGIG (reference sequence).

CDR3 in DNA: TGTGCCAGCTCGCTTTATGGGGTGAACACTGAAGCTTTCTTT. Translating gives CASSLYGVNTEAFF. This chain links TRBV18 with TRBJ1-1; D not resolved. Germline V gene sequence: CDR1 KGHSH, CDR2 LQKENI. Trimming took off 6 bases at V and 0 bases at J, with 11 bases between the two ends. CDR3 length equals 14 residues.

The chain is built from TRBV2 and TRBJ2-5; 9 positions match TRBD1. This CDR3 is built from 14 residues. The germline V gene has CDR1 SNHLY and CDR2 FYNNEI. V was pared by 6 bases and J by 5 bases, with 7 bases of the junction left unmatched. This CDR3 is CASRRTGVEETQYF. In DNA, the CDR3 is TGTGCCAGCAGAAGGACAGGGGTCGAGGAGACCCAGTACTTC. Drawing the rest from reference TRBV2 and TRBJ2-5, the complete variable domain is EPEVTQTPSHQVTQMGQEVILRCVPISNHLYFYWYRQILGQKVEFLVSFYNNEISEKSEIFDDQFSVERPDGSNFTLKIRSTKLEDSAMYFCASRRTGVEETQYFGPGTRLLVL.

This clone was seen more than once but under ten times. V and J are TRBV10-1 and TRBJ1-6; D not certain. The germline V and J ends were trimmed by 4 bases and 10 bases, with 8 bases remaining between them. In germline, CDR1 is WNHNN, CDR2 SYGVQD (reference sequence). The CDR3 is 12 amino acids. Here the CDR3 DNA reads TGCGCCAGCAGTGGGGATTCATCACCCCTCCACTTT. Translating gives CASSGDSSPLHF.

The sample holds a few counts of this clone. J is TRBJ2-7 and V is TRBV6-5, with D unclear. CDR3 length: 11 residues. The germline V gene has CDR1 MNHEY and CDR2 SVGAGI. V lost 7 bases and J lost 7, with 11 bases in between. CDR3 sequence: CASTQSGEQYF. The CDR3 bases are TGTGCCAGCACCCAAAGTGGTGAGCAGTACTTC.

This chain uses TRBV9 with TRBJ1-2, with D possibly being TRBD1 (6 bases). The V end lost 3 bases, the J end lost 4 bases, and 25 bases lay between the germline ends. The germline V gene has CDR1 SGDLS and CDR2 YYNGEE. The CDR3 is 18 amino acids. The CDR3 is CASSALDKIGQHAYGYTF. CDR3 nucleotides: TGTGCCAGCAGCGCACTGGATAAAATCGGACAGCACGCCTATGGCTACACCTTC.

The chain combines TRBV19 with TRBJ2-3; 9 positions match TRBD2. The CDR3 spans 15 residues. Germline-derived CDR1 and CDR2 are LNHDA and SQIVND (reference sequence). Losses at the gene ends were 6 bases for V and 5 bases for J; bases not matched to a gene: 9. In nucleotides, the CDR3 is TGTGCCAGTAGACTTAGCGGGAGCATTGTAGATACGCAGTATTTT. Its translation: CASRLSGSIVDTQYF. The entire variable domain, with the rest obtained from reference TRBV19 and TRBJ2-3, is as follows: DGGITQSPKYLFRKEGQNVTLSCEQNLNHDAMYWYRQDPGQGLRLIYYSQIVNDFQKGDIAEGYSVSREKKESFPLTVTSAQKNPTAFYLCASRLSGSIVDTQYFGPGTRLTVL.

V is TRBV9 and J is TRBJ2-3, with D unresolved. The CDR3 has 12 residues. CDR1 and CDR2 from the germline V gene are SGDLS and YYNGEE. V lost 0 bases to trimming and J lost 8 bases, with 7 bases between them. CDR3 coding DNA: TGTGCCAGCAGCGTAGAGGGCGGTACGCAGTATTTT. Protein: CASSVEGGTQYF.

This clone was detected a few times. The V and J genes are TRBV11-2 and TRBJ2-7; 11 nucleotides match TRBD2. The CDR3 has 14 residues. Losses at the gene ends were 5 bases for V and 3 bases for J; bases not matched to a gene: 3. Germline V gene data show CDR1 as SGHAT and CDR2 as FQNNGV. CDR3 in amino acids: CASSLGTSGYEQYF. The CDR3, as DNA: TGTGCCAGCAGCCTTGGGACTAGCGGCTACGAGCAGTACTTC.

The V and J genes are TRBV4-1 and TRBJ1-5; no definite D call. This CDR3 is 17 amino acids long. Trimming shortened V by 3 bases and J by 2 bases, and 17 bases separated the two germline ends. CDR1 MGHRA and CDR2 YSYEKL come from the germline V gene. This CDR3 reads CASSQGPLRVGNQPQHF. Written as DNA, the CDR3 is TGCGCCAGCAGCCAGGGCCCCCTGCGGGTTGGCAATCAGCCCCAGCATTTT.

This sequence joins TRBV18 and TRBJ2-3, with 16 bases that match TRBD2. Germline trimming cut 3 bases from V and 2 bases from J; bases unmatched to any gene: 5. The CDR3 spans 18 residues. Germline CDR1 and CDR2: KGHSH and LQKENI. The CDR3 bases are TGTGCCAGCTCACCTCTTGGGACTAGCGGGGGGGCCACAGATACGCAGTATTTT. Residues: CASSPLGTSGGATDTQYF.

The rearrangement joins TRBV4-1 to TRBJ2-5, with unresolved D. Germline CDR1 reads MGHRA; CDR2 reads YSYEKL. V shed 2 bases and J shed 4 bases, with 8 bases lying between them. CDR3 size: 13 residues. The CDR3 nucleotides read TGCGCCAGCAGCCAAAGGGAACGAGAGACCCAGTACTTC. It codes for CASSQRERETQYF.

J is TRBJ1-5 and V is TRBV27, with D unresolved. The CDR3 is made up of 15 amino acids. The V and J ends lost 5 bases and 3 bases respectively, with 14 bases between them. The germline V gene has CDR1 MNHEY and CDR2 SMNVEV (reference sequence). Here the CDR3 DNA reads TGTGCCAGCAGTGAGAGGTCCGGGGACAATCAGCCCCAGCATTTT. Translating it yields CASSERSGDNQPQHF.